A selection of T cell receptor beta chains follows, all from one sample in a study of cytomegalovirus exposure and HLA in healthy donors. Assay used: immunoSEQ multiplex PCR; TCRdb lists only in-frame clones, some missing. The sample holds tens of thousands of clones, about 95% seen once. The sample consisted of PBMCs. The receptors originated from a young woman in good health and CMV-seronegative. Both conserved end residues are trimmed from each CDR3. The order of the fields is V gene, clone size, CDR3 protein. Expanded clones are given a class, and other clones once, few, many or no size at all.

TRBV6-1	few	ASSPTVNTEAF
TRBV19	NA	ASSDPRETYEQY
TRBV28	once	ASGRQGLQHTDTQY
TRBV2	once	ASSAPPGGEETQY
TRBV5-6	NA	ASSTQETQY
TRBV7-9	once	ASSAHGGWGRTTDTQY
TRBV29-1	NA	SVARGQYNEQF
TRBV7-2	NA	ASTRVGGGWTEAF
TRBV10-2	NA	ASSERESGTEAF
TRBV9	NA	ASSVGVGGRFEQF
TRBV9	NA	ASSFGSTSYEQY